The present entry profiles one TCR beta chain with its context. This clonotype has ten or more counts. It lacks a known antigen. No base-level quality is on record; no much larger clone is a single base apart. Each patient had bone marrow sampled at the time of active disease. Bone marrow mononuclear cells were isolated by Ficoll-Hypaque density gradient centrifugation. CD138-negative cells were obtained by negative selection after labeling with CD138 magnetic microbeads on a MACS separator, removing myeloma plasma cells. Flow cytometry on an Attune NxT with CD138 antibodies was used to check the purity of the isolated cells. TRIzol reagent was used to extract total RNA, and a NanoDrop spectrophotometer was used to quantify the extracted RNA. Paired RNA-seq and IR-seq were performed on each patient's CD138-negative bone marrow sample. This sample was included in a study of read filtering for tumor transcriptome and immune sequencing (TCRdb year 2020). About the study as a whole: The cohort was composed of 17 to 20 male and roughly 13 female patients, with a mean age of approximately 72 years and an age range of about 45 to 90. Under revised international staging, eight or nine patients fell into R-ISS I, approximately 15 into R-ISS II and 7 into R-ISS III. After DNase treatment, whole-transcriptome libraries were prepared with the TruSeq RNA Access Library Prep Kit. TCR-region mapped reads per sample ranged from about 4.05 to 11 million with IR-seq versus only 85 to 1273 with RNA-seq. The study compared TCR repertoires from targeted immune repertoire sequencing and bulk whole-transcriptome sequencing run on the same bone marrow samples. One main goal was a read-filtering strategy for immune repertoire data, in particular deciding whether clonotypes backed by only one read should be removed.

The Immunoverse kit was used to build TCR libraries from 400 ng RNA, with molecular barcoded adaptors covering alpha/delta and beta/gamma chains. TCR library preparation was performed with the same RNA that was used for transcriptome sequencing. Sequencing of TCR libraries was carried out on an Illumina HiSeq 4000 with 2 x 150 cycles. Regarding the original processing steps: TCR reads were aligned to human V, D, J and C references and assembled into CDR3 clonotypes with MiXCR, including quality filtering and error correction. The tcR package in R was used for analysis of clonotype counts and gene usage diversity. Raw mapping reads were checked after the RNA-seq reads had been mapped by STAR aligner version 2.5.3a onto the human GRCh37 genome. To test how sequencing depth affects detected clonotypes, IR-seq fastq files were randomly downsampled with Seqtk 1.3. The public sequencing data were trimmed at Q25 with fastp and processed into clonotypes with MiXCR by TCRdb, which kept only in-frame beta chains. CDR3 protein sequences are deduplicated, and each keeps its most common genes and DNA. These V and J calls are TCRdb output, not the study's own analysis. In this sample the table shows around 35,000 distinct CDR3 sequences, roughly 15% of which occur a single time. The ten most abundant clones make up approximately 35% of the sample.

Study-wide conclusions, independent of this receptor: The correlation between IR-seq and RNA-seq shared clonotype proportions was increased by removal of single-read clonotypes. Single-read clonotypes made up roughly four fifths of clonotypes but 3% to 3.5% of total reads in IR-seq, and under 75% of clonotypes and 44.6% of reads in RNA-seq. IR-seq captured clonotypes at much higher depth and more reliably than RNA-seq, and smaller IR-seq throughput sufficed to identify most shared clonotypes. The sorted CD138-negative fraction was composed of a mixed bone marrow immune population rather than of purified T cells.

The CDR3 measures 16 amino acids from cysteine to phenylalanine. Of all the DNA, just the CDR3 is kept, 48 bases in frame from base 1. The germline V gene (reference sequence) gives CDR1 as DFQATT and CDR2 as SNEGSKA. Trimming accounts for 0 bases at V and 9 bases at J, while the number of junction bases matched to no gene is 12. The TCR originated in a donor at least 40 years old with multiple myeloma. The receptor chain draws on TRBV20-1 and TRBJ2-1, and 9 junction bases match TRBD2. The sample was a population of CD138-negative cells sorted from bone marrow. This specimen's cell subset or site label, per the study, means: bone marrow mononuclear cells depleted of CD138+ plasma/myeloma cells by negative magnetic selection. The DNA sequence is given as TGCAGTGCTAGAGATCTGCTCGCGGGAGGGCGGAGTGAGCAGTTCTTC. This sequence encodes CSARDLLAGGRSEQFF.